This section outlines one TCR beta chain sequence together with its context. The data stem from a study of T cell changes during pregnancy in multiple sclerosis. The data were produced by immunoSEQ multiplex PCR, yet TCRdb's version contains in-frame clones alone and is incomplete. Of around 37,000 clones detected, 92% appear once; the ten largest clones hold roughly a quarter. The CDR3 sequence is 12 residues long. The origin of this receptor is a female donor with multiple sclerosis, enrolled in a pregnancy study. Sequencing used CD8+ T cells from peripheral blood mononuclear cells, obtained before pregnancy. The chain employs TRBV21-1 and TRBJ1-2. TRBV21-1 is given as a pseudogene. The DNA for the CDR3 is TGTGCCAGCCACTTCCCCTGGTGGGGCTACACCTTC. Its translation is CASHFPWWGYTF.